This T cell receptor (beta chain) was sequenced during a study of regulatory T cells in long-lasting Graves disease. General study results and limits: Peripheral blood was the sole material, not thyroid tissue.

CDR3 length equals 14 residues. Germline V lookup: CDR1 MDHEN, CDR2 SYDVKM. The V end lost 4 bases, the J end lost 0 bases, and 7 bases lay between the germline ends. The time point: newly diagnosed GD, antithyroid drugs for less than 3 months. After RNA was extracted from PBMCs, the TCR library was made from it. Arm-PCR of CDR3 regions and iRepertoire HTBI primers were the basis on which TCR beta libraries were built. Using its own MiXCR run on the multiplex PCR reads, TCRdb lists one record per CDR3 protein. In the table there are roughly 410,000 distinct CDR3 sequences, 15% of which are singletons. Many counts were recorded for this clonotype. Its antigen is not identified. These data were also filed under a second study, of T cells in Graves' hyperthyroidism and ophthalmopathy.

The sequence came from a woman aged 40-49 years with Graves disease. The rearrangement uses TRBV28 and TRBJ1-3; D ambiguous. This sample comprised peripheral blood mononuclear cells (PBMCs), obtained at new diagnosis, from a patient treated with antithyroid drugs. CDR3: CASSSGISGNTIYF. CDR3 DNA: TGTGCCAGCAGTTCAGGAATCTCTGGAAACACCATATATTTT. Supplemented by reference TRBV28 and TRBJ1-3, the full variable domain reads DVKVTQSSRYLVKRTGEKVFLECVQDMDHENMFWYRQDPGLGLRLIYFSYDVKMKEKGDIPEGYSVSREKKERFSLILESASTNQTSMYLCASSSGISGNTIYFGEGSWLTVV.